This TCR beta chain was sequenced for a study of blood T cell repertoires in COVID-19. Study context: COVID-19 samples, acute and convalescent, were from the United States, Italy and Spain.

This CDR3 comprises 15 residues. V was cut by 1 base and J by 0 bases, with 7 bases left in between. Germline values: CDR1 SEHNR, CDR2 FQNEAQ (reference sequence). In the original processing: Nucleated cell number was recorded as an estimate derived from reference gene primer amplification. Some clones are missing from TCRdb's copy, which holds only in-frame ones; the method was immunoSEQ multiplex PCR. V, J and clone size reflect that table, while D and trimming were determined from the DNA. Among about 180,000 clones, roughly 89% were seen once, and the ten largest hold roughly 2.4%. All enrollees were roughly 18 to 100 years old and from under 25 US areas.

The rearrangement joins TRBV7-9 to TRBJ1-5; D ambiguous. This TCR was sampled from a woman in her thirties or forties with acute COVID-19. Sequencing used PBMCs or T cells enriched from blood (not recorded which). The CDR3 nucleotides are TGTGCCAGCAGCTTAGACAGTAATAGCAATCAGCCCCAGCATTTT. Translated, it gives CASSLDSNSNQPQHF.